This T cell receptor (beta chain) stems from a study of blood T cell repertoires in COVID-19 (dated by TCRdb to about 2020). About the full investigation: Samples from collaborators originated in the United States, Italy and Spain and spanned both the acute and convalescent phases of COVID-19. The material from the prospective study consisted of cDNA or gDNA derived from T cells, B-cell-depleted T cells, or PBMCs. Subjects who had been exposed to COVID-19, were actively infected with it, or had recovered from it provided the deeply sampled blood TCRbeta repertoires that made up the dataset. Where HLA class I and class II types were available, the types were taken from metadata supplied by the sample provider, not from assay-based typing. Sample metadata almost always included a de-identified subject ID, COVID-19 status, age in years and sex. A freely available public database, intended as a resource for researchers studying the immune response to SARS-CoV-2, is where the repertoires were released. The samples were drawn from the first 160 participants of the ongoing ImmuneRACE study and from 950 to 1,500 subjects provided by 6 global collaborators.

Remarks on this clone: Its antigen is not yet known. Nothing much larger sits one base from this clone, and base qualities are not available.

From the cysteine through the phenylalanine, the CDR3 covers 16 amino acids. The CDR3 DNA has 48 bases and is translated from base 1. Germline trimming: 1 base from V, 1 base from J; junction bases outside gene matches: 4. CDR1 and CDR2, looked up from the germline V gene, are LGHNT and FRNRAP. The immunoSEQ Assay, a bias-controlled multiplex PCR, was used to amplify TCRbeta CDR3 regions from genomic DNA. As for how the authors treated the data: The number of nucleated cells in each sample was estimated by amplification of reference gene primers within the assay. To quantify the absolute abundance of each unique TCRbeta CDR3 rearrangement, sequence reads were collapsed and filtered. For each sample, productive Simpson clonality was calculated as the square root of Simpson's diversity index over productive rearrangements. TCRdb limited this immuneACCESS table to in-frame rearrangements with V and J called. A share of clones is missing; checked studies link under half to unresolved V genes, and the rest is unexplained. For V, J and clone size, that table is used; D and trimming come from the DNA. In this sample the table shows approximately 150,000 clones, 84% of which occur a single time. Roughly 7.2% of the sample rests with the top ten.

Paper-wide results and their limitations: Clinical and demographic metadata were provided uncurated, with the amount varying by source and participant.

Whole blood was collected in K2EDTA tubes by collaborating institutions according to the institutions' own protocols. For TCRbeta analysis, collaborator samples were shipped as frozen whole blood, as isolated PBMCs, or as DNA extracted from either sample type. The sequencing sample was made of peripheral blood. The clonotype comes from a woman aged 45-65 years in a cohort sampled during active or convalescent COVID-19. The sequence links TRBV12-5 to TRBJ2-3; 8 middle bases align to TRBD2. This receptor carries the CDR3 CASGLARAGGTDTQYF. The DNA is as follows: TGTGCTAGTGGTTTGGCCCGAGCGGGGGGCACAGATACGCAGTATTTT.